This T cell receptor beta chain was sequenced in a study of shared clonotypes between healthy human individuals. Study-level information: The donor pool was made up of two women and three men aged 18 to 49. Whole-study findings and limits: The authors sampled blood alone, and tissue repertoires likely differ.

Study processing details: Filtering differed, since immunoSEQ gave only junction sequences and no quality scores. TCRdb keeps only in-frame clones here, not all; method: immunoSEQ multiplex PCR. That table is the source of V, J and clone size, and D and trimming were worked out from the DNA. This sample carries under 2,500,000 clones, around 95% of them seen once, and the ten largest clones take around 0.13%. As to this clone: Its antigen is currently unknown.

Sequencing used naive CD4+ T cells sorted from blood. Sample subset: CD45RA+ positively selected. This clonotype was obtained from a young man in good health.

DNA of the CDR3: TGCGCCAGCAGCCAAGATATCGCAGGGTCCCCCTACGAGCAGTACTTC. This gives the protein CASSQDIAGSPYEQYF. The V gene is TRBV4-3, the J gene TRBJ2-7, with D maybe TRBD1 (5 bases). The CDR3 contains 16 residues. Germline loops: CDR1 LGHNA, CDR2 YSLEER. V lost 0 bases, J lost 2 bases, and 14 bases lay in between.